This T cell receptor (beta chain) was recorded in a study of control samples from healthy donors and cancer patients. CDR1 is LNHDA and CDR2 is SQIVND in the germline V gene (reference sequence). With 7 bases removed from V and 0 bases from J, the gap between germline ends came to 15 bases. CDR3 length equals 16 residues. Clones were sequenced by immunoSEQ multiplex PCR, and TCRdb holds only the in-frame ones, with some missing. Counted here are tens of thousands of clones, about 89% occurring once; the ten biggest clones make up roughly a tenth. The sequence was collected from a woman aged 50 to 60 with colorectal cancer. The sample taken for sequencing was PBMCs. V and J are TRBV19 and TRBJ1-4; D gene uncertain. The CDR3 nucleotides are TGTGCCAGTATGAAAACGGTCGGTTCAACTAATGAAAAACTGTTTTTT. It specifies CASMKTVGSTNEKLFF.